This TCR beta chain was sequenced during a study of blood T cell repertoires in COVID-19. TCRdb's copy holds only in-frame clones and misses some; the assay was immunoSEQ multiplex PCR. Of about 58,000 clones in the sample, 90% were seen once. This CDR3 is 14 amino acids long. Trimming shortened V by 6 bases and J by 8 bases, and 18 bases separated the two germline ends. CDR1 SGHAT and CDR2 FQNNGV come from the germline V gene. Input material: peripheral blood. The chain employs TRBV11-2 and TRBJ2-3, with D possibly TRBD2 on 7 matching bases. This receptor was taken from a man in his fifties or sixties with active COVID-19. This chain's CDR3 is CASRATGGRGTQYF. The CDR3 DNA sequence: TGTGCCAGCAGAGCTACCGGGGGGCGGGGTACGCAGTATTTT.